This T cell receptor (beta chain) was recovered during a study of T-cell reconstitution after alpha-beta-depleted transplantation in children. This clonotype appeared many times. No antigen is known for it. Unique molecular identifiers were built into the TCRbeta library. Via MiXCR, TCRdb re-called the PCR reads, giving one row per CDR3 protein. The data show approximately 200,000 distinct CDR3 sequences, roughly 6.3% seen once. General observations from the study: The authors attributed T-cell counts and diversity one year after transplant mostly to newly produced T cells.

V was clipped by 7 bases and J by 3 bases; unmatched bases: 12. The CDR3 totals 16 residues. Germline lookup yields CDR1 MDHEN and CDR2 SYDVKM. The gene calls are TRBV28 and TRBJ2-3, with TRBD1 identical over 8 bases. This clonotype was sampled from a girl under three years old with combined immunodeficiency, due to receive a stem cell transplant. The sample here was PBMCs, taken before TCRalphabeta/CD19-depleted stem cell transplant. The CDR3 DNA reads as TGTGCCAGCACCCTCCAGGACAGGGTGTGGACAGATACGCAGTATTTT. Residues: CASTLQDRVWTDTQYF.